The 16 T cell receptor beta chains listed next were all sequenced from one sample in a study of beta chain features in type 1 diabetes. Reverse transcription of all isolated RNA meant that expressed TCRB transcripts were sequenced. The method was immunoSEQ multiplex PCR; TCRdb's version includes in-frame clones alone and lacks a portion of them. The sample has 250,000 to 400,000 clones, approximately 14% seen once. Sequencing was performed on central memory CD4+ T cells from blood. The receptors were sampled from a young man in good health.

This clone was recorded a few times. The chain joins TRBV10-3 to TRBJ1-3, with D hard to call. Trimming stripped 0 bases from V and 0 bases from J, with 6 bases between. This CDR3 comprises 15 residues. Germline-derived CDR1 and CDR2 are ENHRY and SYGVKD. The CDR3 coding sequence is TGTGCCATCAGTGAGTCGGGGATCTCTGGAAACACCATATATTTT. It yields the protein CAISESGISGNTIYF.

The rearrangement uses TRBV15 and TRBJ1-5, with D possibly being TRBD1 (5 bases). The CDR3 is 15 amino acids. Trimming shortened V by 0 bases and J by 7 bases, and 13 bases separated the two germline ends. The V gene's germline CDR1 is LNHNV and CDR2 YYDKDF (reference sequence). In DNA, the CDR3 is TGTGCCACCAGCAGAGATATTCAGGGTTCACAGCCCCAGCATTTT. Protein sequence: CATSRDIQGSQPQHF.

This chain joins TRBV9 and TRBJ1-6, with no clear D. This CDR3 contains 16 residues. Trimming shortened V by 1 base and J by 7 bases, and 15 bases separated the two germline ends. The germline gives CDR1 SGDLS, CDR2 YYNGEE. CDR3 residues: CASSVHWDTGNSPLHF. The CDR3 DNA reads TGTGCCAGCAGCGTACACTGGGATACGGGAAATTCACCCCTCCACTTT. The whole variable domain, filled in from reference TRBV9 and TRBJ1-6, reads DSGVTQTPKHLITATGQRVTLRCSPRSGDLSVYWYQQSLDQGLQFLIQYYNGEERAKGNILERFSAQQFPDLHSELNLSSLELGDSALYFCASSVHWDTGNSPLHFGNGTRLTVT.

This clone was counted between two and nine times. The V gene is TRBV11-3, the J gene TRBJ2-1; no clear D gene. The CDR3 is 13 residues long. The germline CDR1 and CDR2 sequences are SGHNT and YENEEA. V lost 2 bases and J 10 bases, leaving 12 bases between the germline ends. This chain's CDR3 is CASSLQSDTEQFF. In DNA form, the CDR3 reads TGTGCCAGCAGCTTACAATCTGATACCGAGCAGTTCTTC.

The rearrangement uses TRBV10-3 and TRBJ2-5, with 8 bases matching TRBD1. The CDR3 runs to 13 residues. Trimming cost V 8 bases and J 3 bases; bases outside gene matches: 5. Germline V gene data show CDR1 as ENHRY and CDR2 as SYGVKD. The CDR3 DNA is TGTGCCATCGGCCTGGACAGGGAAGAGACCCAGTACTTC. Residues: CAIGLDREETQYF.

The rearrangement links TRBV7-2 to TRBJ2-4; D gene ambiguous. Trimming removed 4 bases from V and 0 bases from J, with 13 bases in between. Germline loops: CDR1 SGHTA, CDR2 FQGNSA. This CDR3 comprises 16 residues. CDR3 coding DNA: TGTGCCAGCAGCTCCCGAGGAATATTAGCCAAAAACATTCAGTACTTC. This codes for CASSSRGILAKNIQYF.

The table lists this clone with a few counts. This chain connects TRBV4-3 to TRBJ1-1; no firm D call. There are 14 residues in the CDR3. V lost 3 bases and J lost 2, with 10 bases in between. Germline assignment: CDR1 LGHNA and CDR2 YSLEER. CDR3 nucleotide sequence: TGCGCCAGCAGCCATAACGGGCCCAACACTGAAGCTTTCTTT. Its protein product is CASSHNGPNTEAFF.

Only a few counts were recorded for this clone. The genes are TRBV18 and TRBJ2-3; D gene uncertain. V lost 5 bases and J lost 0, with 12 bases in between. The CDR3 contains 15 residues. From germline, CDR1 is KGHSH and CDR2 LQKENI. CDR3 sequence reads: CASSGMATSTDTQYF. Written as DNA, the CDR3 is TGTGCCAGCTCAGGAATGGCTACGAGCACAGATACGCAGTATTTT.

This clone has only a few counts. The J gene is TRBJ2-2, the V gene TRBV27, with 8 bases matching TRBD2. CDR3 length equals 15 residues. V shed 6 bases, J shed 7 bases, and the junction held 10 bases outside the gene matches. CDR1 is MNHEY, CDR2 SMNVEV, per germline (reference sequence). CDR3 sequence: CASRLGGVVSGELFF. The CDR3 region has the DNA TGTGCCAGCAGACTCGGGGGGGTGGTCAGCGGGGAGCTGTTTTTT.

CDR3 amino acids: CASSYNQGEHAFDEQFF. As DNA, the CDR3 is TGCGCCAGCAGCTATAATCAGGGGGAACACGCGTTCGATGAGCAGTTCTTC. The chain employs TRBV4-1 and TRBJ2-1; 7 bases are a match to TRBD1. This CDR3 comprises 17 residues. Germline assignment: CDR1 MGHRA and CDR2 YSYEKL. V was pared by 5 bases and J by 8 bases, with 18 bases of the junction left unmatched.

A word on this clone: Other DNA sequences in this sample translate to the same CDR3. Here the CDR3 DNA reads TGTGCCAGCAGTTACTCTTACAGGAACACTGAAGCTTTCTTT. It yields the protein CASSYSYRNTEAFF. J is TRBJ1-1 and V is TRBV6-5, with unresolved D. Trimming stripped 0 bases from V and 1 base from J, with 6 bases between. The CDR3 covers 14 residues. Germline loops: CDR1 MNHEY, CDR2 SVGAGI.

Only a few counts were recorded for this clone. The chain has TRBV11-2 and TRBJ2-5, with D maybe TRBD2 (5 bases). The germline gives CDR1 SGHAT, CDR2 FQNNGV. Trimming took 6 bases from V and 3 from J, leaving 8 bases between them. This CDR3 region has 12 residues. CDR3 amino acids: CASREGEETQYF. The CDR3 coding sequence is TGTGCCAGCAGAGAGGGAGAAGAGACCCAGTACTTC.

This sequence joins TRBV5-1 and TRBJ2-1; the D call may be TRBD1 or TRBD2 (5 bases each). V dropped 7 bases and J dropped 10 bases, with 21 bases sitting between them. The CDR3 length is 14 residues. The V gene's germline CDR1 is SGHRS and CDR2 YFSETQ. DNA for the CDR3: TGCGCCAGCCCTCGCCCGGGACCCCGGGGAGAGCAGTTCTTC. Protein sequence: CASPRPGPRGEQFF.

The sample holds a few counts of this clone. The chain joins TRBV10-3 to TRBJ2-1; perhaps TRBD2 as D (5 bases). This CDR3 contains 12 residues. Germline V gene lookup returns CDR1 ENHRY and CDR2 SYGVKD. V lost 3 bases, J lost 6 bases, and 6 bases lay in between. This CDR3 reads CAISEEGNEQFF. The CDR3 coding sequence is TGTGCCATCAGTGAAGAGGGCAATGAGCAGTTCTTC.

This clone was seen only a few times. The conserved phenylalanine or tryptophan normally closing the CDR3 is absent here, so this likely arose from a read error. The DNA is omitted, as the CDR3 cannot be located on it reliably, and the CDR3 follows TCRdb's listing. The V call is TRBV30, the J call TRBJ1-2; TRBD1 is the table's D call and was not checked against the DNA. The CDR3 is 11 amino acids in total, end residues counted. CDR1 is GTSNPN and CDR2 is SVGIG in the germline V gene (reference sequence). This CDR3 is CAWTGQGVLRA.

The sample holds a few counts of this clone. The V call is TRBV4-1, the J call TRBJ1-2; maybe TRBD1 (6 bases). The V end lost 4 bases, the J end lost 1 base, and 13 bases lay between the germline ends. From germline, CDR1 is MGHRA and CDR2 YSYEKL. CDR3 size: 15 residues. CDR3 in DNA: TGCGCCAGCAGCCCCCTCAGACAGGTTAACTATGGCTACACCTTC. Translating it yields CASSPLRQVNYGYTF.